Below are 8 T cell receptor beta chains sequenced from a single sample in a study of blood T cells in healthy people across ages. Using a J-beta primer mix together with a sample-barcoded 5' primer, a second PCR was run for roughly 6 to 11 cycles. Via MiXCR, TCRdb re-called the 5' RACE reads, giving one row per CDR3 protein. Of under 950,000 distinct CDR3 sequences listed, approximately 22% were seen once; the top ten hold under 25%. Sample: blood. Receptor source: a man in his 70s in good health.

Only a few counts were recorded for this clonotype. The chain couples TRBV7-6 to TRBJ1-1; D ambiguous. Trimming removed 7 bases from V and 8 bases from J, with 14 bases in between. This CDR3 spans 12 amino acids. Germline CDR1 and CDR2: SGHVS and FNYEAQ. CDR3 loop: CASKAEVGEAFF. CDR3 sequence (DNA): TGTGCCAGCAAAGCCGAAGTGGGCGAAGCTTTCTTT. Full variable domain (rest looked up from reference TRBV7-6 and TRBJ1-1): GAGVSQSPRYKVTKRGQDVALRCDPISGHVSLYWYRQALGQGPEFLTYFNYEAQQDKSGLPNDRFSAERPEGSISTLTIQRTEQRDSAMYRCASKAEVGEAFFGQGTRLTVV.

This clonotype occurred a few times. The chain employs TRBV7-9 and TRBJ2-1; D not certain. With 0 bases removed from V and 9 bases from J, the gap between germline ends came to 9 bases. CDR3 length equals 13 residues. Germline V lookup: CDR1 SEHNR, CDR2 FQNEAQ (reference sequence). The CDR3 DNA reads as TGTGCCAGCAGCTTAGCTGGCTTCGGTGAGCAGTTCTTC. This encodes CASSLAGFGEQFF. The complete variable domain, with remaining parts taken from reference TRBV7-9 and TRBJ2-1, reads DTGVSQNPRHKITKRGQNVTFRCDPISEHNRLYWYRQTLGQGPEFLTYFQNEAQLEKSRLLSDRFSAERPKGSFSTLEIQRTEQGDSAMYLCASSLAGFGEQFFGPGTRLTVL.

This sequence joins TRBV4-1 and TRBJ1-4; D perhaps matches TRBD1 (6 bases). Trimming shortened V by 4 bases and J by 2 bases, and 17 bases separated the two germline ends. Germline values: CDR1 MGHRA, CDR2 YSYEKL. The CDR3 has 17 residues. Here the CDR3 DNA reads TGCGCCAGCAGCCTTGGCCCCGGGGGGGCGACTAATGAAAAACTGTTTTTT. Its translation is CASSLGPGGATNEKLFF.

The V call is TRBV20-1, the J call TRBJ2-4; D is uncertain. V was clipped by 1 base and J by 2 bases, with 15 bases between them. CDR1 and CDR2 from the germline V gene are DFQATT and SNEGSKA (reference sequence). The CDR3 consists of 16 residues. The CDR3 sequence is CSARVGQSKSKNIQYF. In nucleotides, the CDR3 is TGCAGTGCTAGAGTCGGTCAAAGTAAATCCAAAAACATTCAGTACTTC.

This clonotype was seen only a few times. The chain is built from TRBV29-1 and TRBJ1-2, with D tentatively TRBD1 (6 bases). The CDR3 length is 12 residues. V was trimmed by 6 bases and J by 1 base, leaving 9 bases between them. The V gene's germline CDR1 is SQVTM and CDR2 ANQGSEA. The CDR3 DNA reads as TGCAGCGTGATACAGGGTAACTATGGCTACACCTTC. It encodes CSVIQGNYGYTF. Drawing the rest from reference TRBV29-1 and TRBJ1-2, the complete variable domain is SAVISQKPSRDICQRGTSLTIQCQVDSQVTMMFWYRQQPGQSLTLIATANQGSEATYESGFVIDKFPISRPNLTFSTLTVSNMSPEDSSIYLCSVIQGNYGYTFGSGTRLTVV.

The chain uses TRBV7-7 and TRBJ1-4, with D possibly TRBD1 on 5 matching bases. Trimming removed 5 bases at V and 5 bases at J, with 15 bases between. Germline V CDR1 and CDR2: SSHAT, FNYEAQ (reference sequence). The CDR3 is 15 residues long. CDR3 coding DNA: TGTGCCAGCAGCCGATGGGACGGACCAAATGAAAAACTGTTTTTT. It codes for CASSRWDGPNEKLFF.

The rearrangement joins TRBV30 to TRBJ2-7; maybe TRBD2 (6 bases). CDR1 is GTSNPN, CDR2 SVGIG, per germline (reference sequence). Trimming stripped 2 bases from V and 3 bases from J, with 14 bases between. This CDR3 region has 14 residues. Here the CDR3 DNA reads TGTGCCTGGAGTCCGGGGGTTGATGTCTACGAGCAGTACGTC. The encoded protein is CAWSPGVDVYEQYV.

This clonotype appeared a few times. This sequence joins TRBV6-5 and TRBJ2-1, with TRBD2 identical over 12 bases. Germline V gene data show CDR1 as MNHEY and CDR2 as SVGAGI. With V trimmed by 0 bases and J by 6 bases, 6 bases remained unmatched. The CDR3 covers 17 residues. CDR3 in amino acids: CASSYSLAGGHGNEQFF. The CDR3 nucleotides are TGTGCCAGCAGTTACTCACTAGCGGGGGGCCACGGCAATGAGCAGTTCTTC.